This T cell receptor beta chain originates from a study of T cell clones after liver transplantation. At the level of the study: Post-transplant blood was tracked for graft-donor-reactive T cell clones identified in a pre-transplant mixed lymphocyte reaction. Graft-donor-reactive sequences were compared with third-party-reactive TCRbeta sequences from pre-transplant mixed lymphocyte reactions.

In the case of this clone: Its antigen is unidentified.

Study-level findings and limits: Circulating graft-donor-reactive CD4 TCRbeta sequences fell significantly post-transplant in most of the 8 subjects.

Unstimulated PBMCs were sorted into CD3+CD4+ and CD3+CD8+ populations. The CDR3 is made up of 16 amino acids. Trimming cost V 8 bases and J 0 bases; bases outside gene matches: 6. Germline CDR1 is MNHNY and CDR2 is SVGAGI (reference sequence). Repertoires were generated with immunoSEQ multiplex PCR, while TCRdb's copy carries only in-frame clones and drops some. Of roughly 120,000 clones in the sample, about nine tenths were seen once. The V call is TRBV6-6, the J call TRBJ1-5; 11 bases are a match to TRBD1. The source was CD4+ T cells from blood, collected 12 months after liver transplant. The clonotype comes from a human patient who received a liver transplant. Some T cells may have come from the graft donor. Here the CDR3 DNA reads TGTGCCAGCCGGGGACAGGGGGTCTATAGCAATCAGCCCCAGCATTTT. It yields the protein CASRGQGVYSNQPQHF.